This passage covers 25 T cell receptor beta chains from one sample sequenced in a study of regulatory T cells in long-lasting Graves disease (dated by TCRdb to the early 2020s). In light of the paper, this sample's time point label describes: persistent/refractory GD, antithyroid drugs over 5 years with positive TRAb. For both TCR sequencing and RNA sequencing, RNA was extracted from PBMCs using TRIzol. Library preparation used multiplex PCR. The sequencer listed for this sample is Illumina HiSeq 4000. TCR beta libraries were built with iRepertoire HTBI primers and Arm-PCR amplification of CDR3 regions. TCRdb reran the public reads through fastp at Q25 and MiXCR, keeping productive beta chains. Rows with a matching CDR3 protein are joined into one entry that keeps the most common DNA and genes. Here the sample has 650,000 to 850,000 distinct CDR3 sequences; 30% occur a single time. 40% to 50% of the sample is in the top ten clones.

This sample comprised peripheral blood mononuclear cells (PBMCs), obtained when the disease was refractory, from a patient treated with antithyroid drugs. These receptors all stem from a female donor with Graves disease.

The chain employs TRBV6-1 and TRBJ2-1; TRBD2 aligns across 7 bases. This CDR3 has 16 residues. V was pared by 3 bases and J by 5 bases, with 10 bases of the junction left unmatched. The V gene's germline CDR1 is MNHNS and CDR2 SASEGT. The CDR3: CASSDQERDGHNEQFF. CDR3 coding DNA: TGTGCCAGCAGTGATCAGGAGCGGGATGGCCACAATGAGCAGTTCTTC.

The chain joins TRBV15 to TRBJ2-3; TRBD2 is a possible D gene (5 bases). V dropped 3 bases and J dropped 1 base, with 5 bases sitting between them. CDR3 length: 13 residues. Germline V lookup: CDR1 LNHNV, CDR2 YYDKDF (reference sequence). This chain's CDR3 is CATSRGGTDTQYF. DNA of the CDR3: TGTGCCACCAGCAGGGGAGGCACAGATACGCAGTATTTT.

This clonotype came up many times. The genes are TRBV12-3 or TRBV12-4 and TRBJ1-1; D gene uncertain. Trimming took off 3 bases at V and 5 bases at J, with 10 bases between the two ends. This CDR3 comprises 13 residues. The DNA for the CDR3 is TGTGCCAGCAGTTTGATCGGTCTTACTGAAGCTTTCTTT. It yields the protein CASSLIGLTEAFF.

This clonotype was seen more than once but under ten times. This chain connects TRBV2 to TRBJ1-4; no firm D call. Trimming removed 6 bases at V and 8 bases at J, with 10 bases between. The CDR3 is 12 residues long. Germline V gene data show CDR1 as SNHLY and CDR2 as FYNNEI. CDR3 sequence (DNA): TGTGCCAGCAGGAGGCTTCGGGAAAAACTGTTTTTT. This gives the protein CASRRLREKLFF.

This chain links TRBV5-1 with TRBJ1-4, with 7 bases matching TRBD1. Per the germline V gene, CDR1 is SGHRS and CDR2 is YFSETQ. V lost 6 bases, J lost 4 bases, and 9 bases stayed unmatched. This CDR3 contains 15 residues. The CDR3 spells CASTQEGQYNEKLFF. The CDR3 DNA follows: TGCGCCAGCACCCAAGAGGGACAGTATAATGAAAAACTGTTTTTT.

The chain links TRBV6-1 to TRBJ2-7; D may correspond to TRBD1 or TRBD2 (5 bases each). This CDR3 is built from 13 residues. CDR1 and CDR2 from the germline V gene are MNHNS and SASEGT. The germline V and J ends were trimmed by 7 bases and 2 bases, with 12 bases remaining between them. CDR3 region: CASTPGAPYEQYF. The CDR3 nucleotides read TGTGCCAGCACCCCCGGGGCCCCCTACGAGCAGTACTTC.

The CDR3 coding sequence is TGTGCCTGCACCCACAGGAACACTGAAGCTTTCTTT. It is translated as CACTHRNTEAFF. The gene calls are TRBV30 and TRBJ1-1; D gene uncertain. Germline V CDR1 and CDR2: GTSNPN, SVGIG (reference sequence). V lost 6 bases, J lost 1 base, and 9 bases lay in between. This CDR3 has 12 amino acids.

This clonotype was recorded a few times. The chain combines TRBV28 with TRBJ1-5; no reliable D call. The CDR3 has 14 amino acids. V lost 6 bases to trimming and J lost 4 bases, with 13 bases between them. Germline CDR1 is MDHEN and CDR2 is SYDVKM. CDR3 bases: TGTGCCAGCAGCAAATTCTTAGAAAATCAGCCCCAGCATTTT. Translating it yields CASSKFLENQPQHF.

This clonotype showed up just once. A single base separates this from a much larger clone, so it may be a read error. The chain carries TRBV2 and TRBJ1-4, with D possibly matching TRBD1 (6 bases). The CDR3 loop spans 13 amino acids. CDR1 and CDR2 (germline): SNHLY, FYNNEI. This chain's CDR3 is CASSEPWGAELLF. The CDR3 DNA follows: TGTGCCAGCAGTGAGCCCTGGGGGGCCGAACTGCTTTTT. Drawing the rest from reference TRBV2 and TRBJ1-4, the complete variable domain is EPEVTQTPSHQVTQMGQEVILRCVPISNHLYFYWYRQILGQKVEFLVSFYNNEISEKSEIFDDQFSVERPDGSNFTLKIRSTKLEDSAMYFCASSEPWGAELLFGSGTQLSVL.

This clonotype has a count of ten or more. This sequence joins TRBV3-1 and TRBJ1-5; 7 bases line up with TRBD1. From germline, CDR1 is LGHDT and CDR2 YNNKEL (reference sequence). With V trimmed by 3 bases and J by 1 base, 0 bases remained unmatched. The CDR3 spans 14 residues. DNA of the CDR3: TGTGCCAGCAGCCAGACAGGGAGCAATCAGCCCCAGCATTTT. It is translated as CASSQTGSNQPQHF.

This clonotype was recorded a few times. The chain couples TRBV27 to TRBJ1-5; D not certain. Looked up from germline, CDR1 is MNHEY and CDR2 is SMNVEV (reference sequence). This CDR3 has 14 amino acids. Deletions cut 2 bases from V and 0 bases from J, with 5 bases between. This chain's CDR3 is CASSLRASNQPQHF. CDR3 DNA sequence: TGTGCCAGCAGTTTAAGGGCTAGCAATCAGCCCCAGCATTTT.

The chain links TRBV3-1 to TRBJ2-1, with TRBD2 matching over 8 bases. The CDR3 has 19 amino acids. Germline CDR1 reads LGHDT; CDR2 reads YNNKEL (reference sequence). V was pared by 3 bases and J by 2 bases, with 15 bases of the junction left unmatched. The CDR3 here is CASSQSRRSGRRPYNEQFF. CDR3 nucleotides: TGTGCCAGCAGCCAGAGCAGAAGGAGCGGGAGACGCCCCTACAATGAGCAGTTCTTC.

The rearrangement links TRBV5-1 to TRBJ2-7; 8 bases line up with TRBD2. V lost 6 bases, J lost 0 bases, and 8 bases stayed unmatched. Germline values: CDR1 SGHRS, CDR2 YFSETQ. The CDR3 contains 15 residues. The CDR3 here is CASTLTSAFSYEQYF. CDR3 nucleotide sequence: TGCGCCAGCACGCTGACTAGCGCCTTCTCCTACGAGCAGTACTTC.

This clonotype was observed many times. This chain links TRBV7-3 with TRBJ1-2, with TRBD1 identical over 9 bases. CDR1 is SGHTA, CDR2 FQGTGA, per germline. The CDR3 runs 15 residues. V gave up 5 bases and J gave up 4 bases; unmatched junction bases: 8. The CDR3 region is CASSQSGTGLYGYTF. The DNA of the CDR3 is TGTGCCAGCAGCCAAAGTGGGACAGGGCTCTATGGCTACACCTTC.

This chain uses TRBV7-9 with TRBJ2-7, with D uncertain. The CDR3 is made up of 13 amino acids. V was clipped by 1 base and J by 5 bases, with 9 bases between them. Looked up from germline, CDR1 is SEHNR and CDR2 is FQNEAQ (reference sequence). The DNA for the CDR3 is TGTGCCAGCAGCTTAGATCCGGGCCACGAGCAGTACTTC. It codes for CASSLDPGHEQYF.

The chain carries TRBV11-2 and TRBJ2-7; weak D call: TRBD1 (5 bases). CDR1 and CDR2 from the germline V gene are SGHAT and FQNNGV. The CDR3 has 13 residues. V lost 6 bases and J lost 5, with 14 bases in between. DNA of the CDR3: TGTGCCAGCAGTCTTGGACAAAGGGACGAGCAGTACTTC. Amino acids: CASSLGQRDEQYF. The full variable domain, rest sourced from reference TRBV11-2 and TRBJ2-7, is EAGVAQSPRYKIIEKRQSVAFWCNPISGHATLYWYQQILGQGPKLLIQFQNNGVVDDSQLPKDRFSAERLKGVDSTLKIQPAKLEDSAVYLCASSLGQRDEQYFGPGTRLTVT.

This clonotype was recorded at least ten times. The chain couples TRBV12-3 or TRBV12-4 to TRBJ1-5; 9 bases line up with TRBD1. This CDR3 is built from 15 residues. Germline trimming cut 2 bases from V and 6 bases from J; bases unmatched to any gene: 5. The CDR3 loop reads CASSLKQGAGQPQHF. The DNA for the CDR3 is TGTGCCAGCAGTTTAAAACAGGGGGCCGGTCAGCCCCAGCATTTT.

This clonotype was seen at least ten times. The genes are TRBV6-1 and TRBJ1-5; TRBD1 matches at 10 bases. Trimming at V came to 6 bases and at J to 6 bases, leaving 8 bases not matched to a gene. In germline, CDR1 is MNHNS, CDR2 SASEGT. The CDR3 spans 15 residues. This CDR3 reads CASRVDRGLGQPQHF. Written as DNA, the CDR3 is TGTGCCAGCAGAGTCGACAGGGGGCTGGGTCAGCCCCAGCATTTT.

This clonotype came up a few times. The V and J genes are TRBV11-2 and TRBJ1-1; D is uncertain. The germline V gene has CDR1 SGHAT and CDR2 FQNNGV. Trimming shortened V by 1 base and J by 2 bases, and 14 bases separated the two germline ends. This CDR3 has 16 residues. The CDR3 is CASSLGVGSLNTEAFF. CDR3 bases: TGTGCCAGCAGCTTAGGGGTCGGGAGCCTAAACACTGAAGCTTTCTTT.

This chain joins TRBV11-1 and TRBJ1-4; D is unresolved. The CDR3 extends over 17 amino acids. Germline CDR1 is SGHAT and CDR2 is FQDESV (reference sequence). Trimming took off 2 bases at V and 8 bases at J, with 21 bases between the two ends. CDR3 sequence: CASSLSPVSVQREKLFF. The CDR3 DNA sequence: TGTGCCAGCAGCTTAAGTCCAGTATCCGTCCAGAGAGAAAAACTGTTTTTT.

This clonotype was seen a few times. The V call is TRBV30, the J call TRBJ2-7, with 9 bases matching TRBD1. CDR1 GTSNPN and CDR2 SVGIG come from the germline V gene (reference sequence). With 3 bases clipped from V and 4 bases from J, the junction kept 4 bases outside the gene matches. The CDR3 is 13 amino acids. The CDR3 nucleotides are TGTGCCTGGAGCCCCGACAGGGGGTACGAGCAGTACTTC. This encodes CAWSPDRGYEQYF.

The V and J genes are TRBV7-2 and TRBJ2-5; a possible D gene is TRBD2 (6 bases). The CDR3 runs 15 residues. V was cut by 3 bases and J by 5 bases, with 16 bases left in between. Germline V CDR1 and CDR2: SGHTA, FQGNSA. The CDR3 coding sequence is TGTGCCAGCAGCTTGGCGGGATCCCTCCTGGAGACCCAGTACTTC. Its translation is CASSLAGSLLETQYF.

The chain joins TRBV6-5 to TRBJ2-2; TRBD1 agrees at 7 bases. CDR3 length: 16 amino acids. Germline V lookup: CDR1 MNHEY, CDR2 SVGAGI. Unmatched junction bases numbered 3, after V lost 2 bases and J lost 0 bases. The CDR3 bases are TGTGCCAGCAGTTACAGAGGGACAGCGAACACCGGGGAGCTGTTTTTT. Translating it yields CASSYRGTANTGELFF.

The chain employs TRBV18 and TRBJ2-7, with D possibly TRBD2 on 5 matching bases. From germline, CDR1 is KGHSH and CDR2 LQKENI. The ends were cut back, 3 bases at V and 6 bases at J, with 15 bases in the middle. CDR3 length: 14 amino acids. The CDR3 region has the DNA TGTGCCAGCTCACCGGTCACTAGAGGTGGCGAGCAGTACTTC. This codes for CASSPVTRGGEQYF.

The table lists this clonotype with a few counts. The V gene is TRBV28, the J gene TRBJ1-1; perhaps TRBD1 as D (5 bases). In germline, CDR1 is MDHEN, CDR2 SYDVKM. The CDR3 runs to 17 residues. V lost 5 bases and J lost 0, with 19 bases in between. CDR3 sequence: CASSTATGWGLNTEAFF. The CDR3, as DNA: TGTGCCAGCAGTACAGCCACAGGCTGGGGCTTGAACACTGAAGCTTTCTTT.